The 19 T cell receptor beta chains below all came from one sample that was sequenced in a study of blood T cells in healthy people across ages. Primed by a sample-barcoded 5' primer and a J-beta primer mix, a second PCR proceeded for roughly 6 to 12 cycles. In TCRdb, the 5' RACE reads were re-called with MiXCR into one record per CDR3 protein. The profile shows about 640,000 distinct CDR3 sequences, roughly 53% of them singletons. Input material: blood. The source of these receptors is a man aged 55 to 70 in good health.

The V gene is TRBV5-1, the J gene TRBJ2-5, with D hard to call. The CDR3 is 13 residues long. Germline lookup yields CDR1 SGHRS and CDR2 YFSETQ. V was pared by 4 bases and J by 1 base, with 8 bases between. The CDR3 spells CASSVNSQETQYF. The CDR3 nucleotides read TGCGCCAGCAGCGTGAACAGCCAAGAGACCCAGTACTTC.

The genes are TRBV7-9 and TRBJ2-5, with TRBD1 matching over 9 bases. Looked up from germline, CDR1 is SEHNR and CDR2 is FQNEAQ (reference sequence). V lost 6 bases and J lost 3; bases outside the gene matches: 8. The CDR3 consists of 15 residues. The CDR3 nucleotides are TGTGCCAGCAGACCCGGACAGGGGTGGGAAGAGACCCAGTACTTC. Its protein product is CASRPGQGWEETQYF.

The rearrangement links TRBV20-1 to TRBJ1-2, with D hard to call. Between the trimmed V and J ends, which lost 3 bases and 8 bases, there was a span of 13 bases. Germline V gene data show CDR1 as DFQATT and CDR2 as SNEGSKA (reference sequence). The length of the CDR3 is 12 residues. CDR3: CSASSGRRGYTF. The CDR3 DNA is TGCAGTGCTAGCAGTGGCAGACGGGGCTACACCTTC.

This clonotype was counted only a few times. The CDR3 nucleotides read TGTGCCAGCAGCTTAGACAGGGGGCTGAACAATGAGCAGTTCTTC. Its protein product is CASSLDRGLNNEQFF. The rearrangement joins TRBV11-2 to TRBJ2-1, with TRBD1 matching over 8 bases. V lost 0 bases and J lost 5; bases outside the gene matches: 3. There are 15 residues in the CDR3. Looked up from germline, CDR1 is SGHAT and CDR2 is FQNNGV.

A note on this clonotype: A much larger clone differs by one base, so this may be a read error. The chain is built from TRBV29-1 and TRBJ1-1; TRBD1 matches at 7 bases. V lost 5 bases and J lost 1; bases outside the gene matches: 4. The germline V gene has CDR1 SQVTM and CDR2 ANQGSEA. This CDR3 spans 13 amino acids. The CDR3 spells CSVRSGGNTEAFF. The CDR3, as DNA: TGCAGCGTTCGGTCAGGGGGGAACACTGAAGCTTTCTTT.

The sample holds many counts of this clonotype. The chain joins TRBV18 to TRBJ1-5, with 7 bases that match TRBD1. CDR3 length: 16 residues. The V and J ends lost 3 bases and 2 bases, in that order; junction bases with no gene match: 7. The germline V gene has CDR1 KGHSH and CDR2 LQKENI. CDR3 region: CASSPTGDIRNQPQHF. CDR3 nucleotide sequence: TGTGCCAGCTCACCCACAGGGGACATACGCAATCAGCCCCAGCATTTT.

This chain uses TRBV9 with TRBJ1-2; D possibly corresponds to TRBD1 (5 bases). The CDR3 has 15 amino acids. Germline values: CDR1 SGDLS, CDR2 YYNGEE. Trimming took off 0 bases at V and 3 bases at J, with 12 bases between the two ends. The CDR3 region is CASSVGPGLDYGYTF. CDR3 in DNA: TGTGCCAGCAGCGTAGGTCCAGGGTTGGACTATGGCTACACCTTC.

This clonotype was counted only a few times. V gene TRBV4-2 combines with J gene TRBJ2-1, with 10 bases matching TRBD2. J gave up 7 bases and V 4 bases, and 7 bases lay outside the gene matches. The V gene's germline CDR1 is LGHNA and CDR2 YNFKEQ. The CDR3 totals 15 residues. CDR3 loop: CASSRSGGARNEQFF. CDR3 DNA: TGTGCCAGCAGCCGAAGCGGGGGGGCCAGGAATGAGCAGTTCTTC.

This clonotype was seen a handful of times. A much larger clone differs from this one at a single base, so this may be a read error. The rearrangement uses TRBV3-1 and TRBJ2-1; D unclear. The CDR3 totals 14 residues. V was trimmed by 4 bases and J by 10 bases, leaving 17 bases between them. CDR1 is LGHDT and CDR2 is YNNKEL in the germline V gene (reference sequence). The DNA of the CDR3 is TGTGCCAGCAGCCGGGCTGGGTCGGTAGCCGAGCAGTTCTTC. Translating it yields CASSRAGSVAEQFF.

This CDR3 is CASSPRVRDTEAFF. The CDR3 bases are TGCGCCAGCAGCCCAAGGGTGAGGGACACTGAAGCTTTCTTT. The chain couples TRBV5-1 to TRBJ1-1; D gene uncertain. Germline CDR1 and CDR2: SGHRS and YFSETQ. This CDR3 spans 14 amino acids. The ends were cut back, 4 bases at V and 3 bases at J, with 13 bases in the middle.

The V gene is TRBV2, the J gene TRBJ1-2, with D perhaps TRBD1 (5 bases). Trimming removed 6 bases at V and 8 bases at J, with 22 bases between. The CDR3 runs 15 residues. Germline V gene data show CDR1 as SNHLY and CDR2 as FYNNEI. The CDR3 DNA is TGTGCCAGCAGCCGCGATGGAGGGGCTCCCTGGGGCTACACCTTC. It specifies CASSRDGGAPWGYTF.

J is TRBJ2-3 and V is TRBV5-1; either TRBD1 or TRBD2 may fit D (6 bases each). The V end was cut by 4 bases, the J end by 2 bases, with 17 bases between. This CDR3 contains 16 residues. The germline V gene encodes CDR1 SGHRS and CDR2 YFSETQ. The CDR3: CASSAEGGKTTDTQYF. CDR3 bases: TGCGCCAGCAGCGCGGAAGGGGGGAAGACCACAGATACGCAGTATTTT.

This clonotype was observed a handful of times. V is TRBV9 and J is TRBJ2-1; 12 bases match TRBD2. J gave up 7 bases and V 0 bases, and 11 bases lay outside the gene matches. Germline V gene sequence: CDR1 SGDLS, CDR2 YYNGEE. This CDR3 region has 18 residues. The CDR3 nucleotides are TGTGCCAGCAGCGTAGGACCCGGGCTAGCGGGGGGGCGAAATGAGCAGTTCTTC. Its translation is CASSVGPGLAGGRNEQFF.

J is TRBJ1-5 and V is TRBV7-2; D perhaps matches TRBD1 (6 bases). The CDR3 is 15 amino acids. Trimming shortened V by 0 bases and J by 3 bases, and 9 bases separated the two germline ends. CDR1 SGHTA and CDR2 FQGNSA come from the germline V gene. In DNA form, the CDR3 reads TGTGCCAGCAGCTTAGCGGCAGGGGACAATCAGCCCCAGCATTTT. This sequence encodes CASSLAAGDNQPQHF. Combining the CDR3 with reference TRBV7-2 and TRBJ1-5 gives the whole variable domain GAGVSQSPSNKVTEKGKDVELRCDPISGHTALYWYRQSLGQGLEFLIYFQGNSAPDKSGLPSDRFSAERTGGSVSTLTIQRTQQEDSAVYLCASSLAAGDNQPQHFGDGTRLSIL.

V usage is TRBV28 and J usage is TRBJ2-1, with 9 bases identical to TRBD2. The trim removed 2 bases at V and 8 bases at J, leaving 7 bases unmatched. Germline V gives CDR1 MDHEN, CDR2 SYDVKM. There are 15 residues in the CDR3. CDR3 loop: CASSLGGGARYEQFF. The CDR3 DNA reads TGTGCCAGCAGTTTAGGCGGGGGGGCGCGCTATGAGCAGTTCTTC.

This clonotype has just a few counts. This chain uses TRBV7-2 with TRBJ2-6; 9 bases line up with TRBD2. The CDR3 consists of 19 residues. The germline V gene encodes CDR1 SGHTA and CDR2 FQGNSA. Trimming at V came to 2 bases and at J to 0 bases, leaving 8 bases not matched to a gene. CDR3 DNA: TGTGCCAGCAGCTTATCCCCTAGCGGGGCGCTCTCTGGGGCCAACGTCCTGACTTTC. The encoded protein is CASSLSPSGALSGANVLTF. Drawing the rest from reference TRBV7-2 and TRBJ2-6, the complete variable domain is GAGVSQSPSNKVTEKGKDVELRCDPISGHTALYWYRQSLGQGLEFLIYFQGNSAPDKSGLPSDRFSAERTGGSVSTLTIQRTQQEDSAVYLCASSLSPSGALSGANVLTFGAGSRLTVL.

This chain links TRBV7-8 with TRBJ2-5; D perhaps matches TRBD2 (6 bases). The J call may be faulty, since TRBJ2-7 better matches the DNA end. The germline gives CDR1 SGHVS, CDR2 FQNEAQ. The CDR3 length is 13 residues. CDR3: CASSLRAGGEQYF. CDR3 sequence (DNA): TGTGCCAGCAGCTTACGAGCCGGGGGCGAGCAGTACTTC.

This clonotype has more than one count but fewer than ten. The chain couples TRBV29-1 to TRBJ1-2; 8 bases map to TRBD1. Germline V gives CDR1 SQVTM, CDR2 ANQGSEA. The CDR3 extends over 13 amino acids. Trimming at V came to 6 bases and at J to 8 bases, leaving 11 bases not matched to a gene. The CDR3, as DNA: TGCAGCGTCCGAGAGACAGGGGTAGGAGGCTACACCTTC. Amino acids: CSVRETGVGGYTF.

This sequence joins TRBV24-1 and TRBJ2-7; D unclear. The J call could be wrong; TRBJ2-5 is a better fit for the DNA end. The CDR3 length is 13 residues. In germline, CDR1 is KGHDR, CDR2 SFDVKD. The CDR3 spells CATRFQADQTQYF. CDR3 nucleotide sequence: TGTGCCACCAGGTTTCAGGCCGACCAGACCCAGTACTTC.